Each of the 14 T cell receptor beta chains below was sequenced from the same sample in a study of cytomegalovirus exposure and HLA in healthy donors. Use of 60 Vbeta and 13 Jbeta primers characterized the PCR. Clones were read by immunoSEQ multiplex PCR, and TCRdb kept only the in-frame ones, dropping some. The data hold over 150,000 clones, with about 83% observed a single time. Sequenced input: PBMCs. Every receptor here comes from a woman in her forties in good health and CMV-seronegative.

This clone was observed once. V gene TRBV5-1 combines with J gene TRBJ2-3; TRBD2 matches 8 bases. V was clipped by 3 bases and J by 0 bases; unmatched bases: 6. The CDR3 is 16 residues long. Germline CDR1 is SGHRS and CDR2 is YFSETQ. The CDR3 here is CASSSGLAESTDTQYF. DNA of the CDR3: TGCGCCAGCAGCTCCGGACTAGCAGAGAGCACAGATACGCAGTATTTT.

The rearrangement links TRBV6-6 to TRBJ1-1; 8 positions match TRBD1. Trimming removed 5 bases from V and 4 bases from J; junction bases left unmatched: 9. CDR3 length: 15 residues. Germline V lookup: CDR1 MNHNY, CDR2 SVGAGI (reference sequence). CDR3 DNA sequence: TGTGCCAGCAGTGGAGCACAGGGGGGTGTCACTGAAGCTTTCTTT. This codes for CASSGAQGGVTEAFF.

This clone was seen once. The V call is TRBV6-6, the J call TRBJ2-2, with no clear D. CDR1 and CDR2 from the germline V gene are MNHNY and SVGAGI (reference sequence). This CDR3 is built from 13 residues. V lost 6 bases and J 7 bases, leaving 12 bases between the germline ends. CDR3 sequence (DNA): TGTGCCAGCAGCCCGTTCGCTATCGGGGAGCTGTTTTTT. It codes for CASSPFAIGELFF.

V usage is TRBV5-1 and J usage is TRBJ1-4, with D maybe TRBD1 (5 bases). Germline lookup yields CDR1 SGHRS and CDR2 YFSETQ. V shed 5 bases and J shed 8 bases, with 22 bases lying between them. This CDR3 contains 16 residues. The CDR3 reads CASSLNGPHGGEKLFF. CDR3 nucleotides: TGCGCCAGCAGTCTTAATGGGCCCCACGGGGGAGAAAAACTGTTTTTT.

A single count supports this clone. The V and J genes are TRBV19 and TRBJ2-7; TRBD2 agrees at 10 bases. Germline CDR1 is LNHDA and CDR2 is SQIVND (reference sequence). There are 15 residues in the CDR3. With 1 base clipped from V and 0 bases from J, the junction kept 0 bases outside the gene matches. The chain's CDR3 is CASSIGTSGSYEQYF. CDR3 nucleotide sequence: TGTGCCAGTAGTATAGGGACTAGCGGCTCCTACGAGCAGTACTTC.

The chain carries TRBV4-1 and TRBJ1-2; TRBD1 matches at 7 bases. V lost 6 bases and J lost 4; bases outside the gene matches: 5. There are 13 residues in the CDR3. Looked up from germline, CDR1 is MGHRA and CDR2 is YSYEKL. The chain's CDR3 is CASRDRDGYGYTF. The DNA of the CDR3 is TGCGCCAGCAGAGACAGGGATGGCTATGGCTACACCTTC.

The chain recombines TRBV6-1 with TRBJ2-7; no clear D. The V gene lost 2 bases and the J gene lost 2 bases, with 13 bases spanning the gap. Germline loops: CDR1 MNHNS, CDR2 SASEGT. The CDR3 runs 15 residues. The DNA of the CDR3 is TGTGCCAGCAGTGAAATCGCAGGCAGGACCTACGAGCAGTACTTC. This translates into CASSEIAGRTYEQYF.

The chain employs TRBV5-6 and TRBJ2-6, with TRBD2 as a possible D gene (5 bases). V was shortened by 4 bases and J by 1 base, with 9 bases between the two germline ends. The CDR3 spans 15 residues. Per germline, CDR1 SGHDT and CDR2 YYEEEE. CDR3 sequence reads: CASSPRGSGANVLTF. CDR3 in DNA: TGTGCCAGCAGCCCCCGAGGGTCTGGGGCCAACGTCCTGACTTTC.

The table lists this clone with a count of one. This chain uses TRBV19 with TRBJ1-6, with D uncertain. Trimming removed 7 bases from V and 4 bases from J, with 8 bases in between. CDR1 is LNHDA, CDR2 SQIVND, per germline (reference sequence). The length of the CDR3 is 13 residues. CDR3 in amino acids: CASMREYNSPLHF. The CDR3 DNA sequence: TGTGCCAGTATGCGGGAGTATAATTCACCCCTCCACTTT.

This rearrangement joins TRBV2 to TRBJ1-4; TRBD1 matches 7 bases. The CDR3 sequence is 13 residues long. V was pared by 9 bases and J by 4 bases, with 5 bases of the junction left unmatched. Germline CDR1 SNHLY, CDR2 FYNNEI. Written as DNA, the CDR3 is TGTGCCAGTACACAGGGGCTTAATGAAAAACTGTTTTTT. Amino acid sequence: CASTQGLNEKLFF.

The rearrangement uses TRBV9 and TRBJ2-3; D possibly corresponds to TRBD2 (5 bases). CDR3 size: 15 residues. CDR1 SGDLS and CDR2 YYNGEE come from the germline V gene. Trimming took 2 bases from V and 2 from J, leaving 12 bases between them. The CDR3 region is CASSVLERNTDTQYF. The CDR3 DNA reads as TGTGCCAGCAGCGTCTTAGAGCGGAACACAGATACGCAGTATTTT.

The chain combines TRBV15 with TRBJ1-4, with D tentatively TRBD1 (5 bases). V gave up 1 base and J gave up 10 bases, with 13 bases separating them. The CDR3 runs 14 residues. CDR1 and CDR2 (germline): LNHNV, YYDKDF (reference sequence). This chain's CDR3 is CATSRGTGGGKLFF. In DNA form, the CDR3 reads TGTGCCACCAGCAGAGGAACGGGGGGAGGAAAACTGTTTTTT.

The genes are TRBV5-1 and TRBJ2-5; 8 positions match TRBD1. CDR1 is SGHRS and CDR2 is YFSETQ in the germline V gene. The V gene end was trimmed by 4 bases and the J gene end by 1 base; junction bases not matched to a gene: 9. The CDR3 is made up of 16 amino acids. The CDR3 DNA follows: TGCGCCAGCAGCACAAGACAGGGGCTGCGCCAAGAGACCCAGTACTTC. This encodes CASSTRQGLRQETQYF.

The J gene is TRBJ1-1, the V gene TRBV6-5, with D unresolved. Germline V CDR1 and CDR2: MNHEY, SVGAGI. CDR3 size: 13 residues. V was cut by 6 bases and J by 3 bases, with 11 bases left in between. CDR3 in DNA: TGTGCCAGCAGAGGGAGATTGGACACTGAAGCTTTCTTT. Amino acids: CASRGRLDTEAFF.